This TCR beta chain stems from a study of T cells after yellow fever vaccination. Turning to the study itself: When fractions had low cell numbers, they were prepared with SMART-Seq v4 Ultra Low Input.

This clonotype appeared many times. Its cognate antigen is unknown. TCRdb reanalysed the 5' RACE reads using MiXCR and keeps one entry per CDR3 protein. The table includes just over 250,000 distinct CDR3 sequences, about 5% detected once. Study-wide results and caveats: Peaking on day 5 versus 15, the secondary response was faster but weaker. Subsequent booster samples again held most clones from primary vaccination (96% CD4, roughly 90% CD8).

This receptor was identified in a man aged 18 to 30 who received the YFV17D yellow fever vaccine. The sample in question was CD4+ T cells sorted from PBMCs, obtained on the day of the yellow fever booster vaccination.

This CDR3 is CASGGYADTQYF. The CDR3 coding sequence is TGTGCCAGCGGCGGGTACGCAGATACGCAGTATTTT. This sequence joins TRBV7-2 and TRBJ2-3; D might be TRBD2 (5 bases). Trimming shortened V by 8 bases and J by 4 bases, and 10 bases separated the two germline ends. Looked up from germline, CDR1 is SGHTA and CDR2 is FQGNSA. The CDR3 runs to 12 residues.